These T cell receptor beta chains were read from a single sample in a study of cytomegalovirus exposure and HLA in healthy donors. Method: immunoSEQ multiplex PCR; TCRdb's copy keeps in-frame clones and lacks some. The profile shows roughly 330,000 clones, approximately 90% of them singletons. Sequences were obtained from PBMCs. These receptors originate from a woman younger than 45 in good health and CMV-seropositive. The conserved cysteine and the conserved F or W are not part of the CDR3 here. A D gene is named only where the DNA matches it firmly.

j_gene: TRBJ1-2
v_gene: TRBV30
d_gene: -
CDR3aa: AWSVRSGNYGYT

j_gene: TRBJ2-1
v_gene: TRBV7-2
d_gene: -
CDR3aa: ASSYPGGEQF

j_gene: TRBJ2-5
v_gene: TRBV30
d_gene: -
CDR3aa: AWSVRGGETQY

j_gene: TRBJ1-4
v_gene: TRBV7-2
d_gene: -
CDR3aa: ASSLSWGNEKLF

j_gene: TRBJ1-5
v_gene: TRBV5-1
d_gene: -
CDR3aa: ASSLASGKEPQH

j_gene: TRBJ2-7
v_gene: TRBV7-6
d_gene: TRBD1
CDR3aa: ASSLTSTGLYEQY

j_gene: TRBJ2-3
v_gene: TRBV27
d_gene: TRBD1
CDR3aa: ASSGDRESTDTQY

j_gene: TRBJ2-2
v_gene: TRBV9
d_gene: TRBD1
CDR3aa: ASSAPSDRANTGELF

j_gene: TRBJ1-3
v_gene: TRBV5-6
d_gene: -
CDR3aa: ASSLTGESSGNTIY

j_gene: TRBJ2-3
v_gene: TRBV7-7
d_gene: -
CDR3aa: ASSSLGAQDTQY

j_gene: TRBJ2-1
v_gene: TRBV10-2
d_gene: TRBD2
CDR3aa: ASLGGGGEQF

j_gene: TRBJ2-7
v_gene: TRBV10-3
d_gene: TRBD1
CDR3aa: AISDAGTGGWEQY

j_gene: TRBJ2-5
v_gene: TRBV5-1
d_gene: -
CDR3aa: ASSLFPARETQY

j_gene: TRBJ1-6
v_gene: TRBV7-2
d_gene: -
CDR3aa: ASSLTATPRSPLH

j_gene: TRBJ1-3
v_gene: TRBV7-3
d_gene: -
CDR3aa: ASSPELYIGNTIY

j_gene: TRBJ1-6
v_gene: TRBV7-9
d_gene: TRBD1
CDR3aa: ASSLAQHRQGDSPLH

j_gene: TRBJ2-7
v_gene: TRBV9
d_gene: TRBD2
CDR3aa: ASSDGTSGSPGYEQY

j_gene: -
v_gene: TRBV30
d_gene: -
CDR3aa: ALRSAGTFYEQY

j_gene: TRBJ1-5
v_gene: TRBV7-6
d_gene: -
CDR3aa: ASSFGSNQPQH

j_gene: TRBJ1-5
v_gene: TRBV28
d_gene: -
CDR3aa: ASSIQGLGNQPQH

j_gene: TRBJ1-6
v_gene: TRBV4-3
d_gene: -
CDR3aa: ASSQDWEGRLH

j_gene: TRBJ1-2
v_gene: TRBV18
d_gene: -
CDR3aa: ASSPTGWGYT

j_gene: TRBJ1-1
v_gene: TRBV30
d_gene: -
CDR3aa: AWSFSNTEAF

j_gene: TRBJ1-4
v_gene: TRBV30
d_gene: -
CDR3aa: AWSHRWDSGYNEKLF

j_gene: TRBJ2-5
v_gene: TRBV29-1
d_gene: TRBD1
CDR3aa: SVRTGEIQETQY

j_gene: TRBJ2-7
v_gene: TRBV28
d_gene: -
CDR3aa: ASSLTSLKTPYEQY

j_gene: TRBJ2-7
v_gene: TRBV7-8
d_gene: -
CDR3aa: ASSPGGPSYEQY

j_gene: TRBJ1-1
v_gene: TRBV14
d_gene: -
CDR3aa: ASSHARGRGIMNTEAF

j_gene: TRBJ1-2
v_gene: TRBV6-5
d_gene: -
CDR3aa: ASSSPGLSLYGYT

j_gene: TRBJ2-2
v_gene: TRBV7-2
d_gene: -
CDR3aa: ASSLGLSNTGELF

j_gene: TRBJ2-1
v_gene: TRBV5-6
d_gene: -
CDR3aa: ASSLSFRGEQF

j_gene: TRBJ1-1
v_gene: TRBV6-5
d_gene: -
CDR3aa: ASSRPSTGFPEAF

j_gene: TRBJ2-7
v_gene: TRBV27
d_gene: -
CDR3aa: ASSPSGAEQY

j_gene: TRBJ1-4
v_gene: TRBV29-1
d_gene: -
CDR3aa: SVRGMGNEKLF

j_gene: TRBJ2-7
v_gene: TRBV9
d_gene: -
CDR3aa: ASSASSGPSYEQY

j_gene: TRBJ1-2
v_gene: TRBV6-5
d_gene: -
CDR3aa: ASSSDTNYGYT

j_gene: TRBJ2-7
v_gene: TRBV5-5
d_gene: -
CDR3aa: ASSSNYEQY

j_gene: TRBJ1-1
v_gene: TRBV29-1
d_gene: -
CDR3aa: SVDFMVLTFGSPMNTEAF

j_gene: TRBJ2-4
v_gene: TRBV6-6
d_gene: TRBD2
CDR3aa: ASRQTSGLAKNIQY

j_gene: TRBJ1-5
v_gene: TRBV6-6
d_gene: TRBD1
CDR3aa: ASSGQGKDQPQH